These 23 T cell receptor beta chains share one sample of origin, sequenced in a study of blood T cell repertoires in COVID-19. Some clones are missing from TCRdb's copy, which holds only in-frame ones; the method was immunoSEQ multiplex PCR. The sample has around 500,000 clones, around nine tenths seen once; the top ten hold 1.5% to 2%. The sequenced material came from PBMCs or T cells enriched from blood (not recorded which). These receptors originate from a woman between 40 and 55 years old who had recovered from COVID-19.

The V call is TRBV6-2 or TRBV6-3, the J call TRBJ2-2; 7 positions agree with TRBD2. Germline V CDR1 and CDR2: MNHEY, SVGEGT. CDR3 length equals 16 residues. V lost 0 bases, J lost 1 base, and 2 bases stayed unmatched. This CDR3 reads CASSYSASGNTGELFF. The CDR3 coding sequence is TGTGCCAGCAGTTACTCGGCTAGCGGGAACACCGGGGAGCTGTTTTTT.

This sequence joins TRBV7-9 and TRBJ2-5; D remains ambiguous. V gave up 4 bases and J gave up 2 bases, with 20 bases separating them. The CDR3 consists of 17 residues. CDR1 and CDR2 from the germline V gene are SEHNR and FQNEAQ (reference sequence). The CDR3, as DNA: TGTGCCAGCAGCTCCCCCCCCATGGTGGCGGATCAAGAGACCCAGTACTTC. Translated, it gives CASSSPPMVADQETQYF.

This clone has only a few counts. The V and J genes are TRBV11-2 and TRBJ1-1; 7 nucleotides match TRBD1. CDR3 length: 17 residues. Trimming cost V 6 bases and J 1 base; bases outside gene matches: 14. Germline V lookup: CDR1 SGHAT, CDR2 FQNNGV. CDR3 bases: TGTGCCAGCAGTGCCCCCTTGACAGGGACGAAGAACACTGAAGCTTTCTTT. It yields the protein CASSAPLTGTKNTEAFF.

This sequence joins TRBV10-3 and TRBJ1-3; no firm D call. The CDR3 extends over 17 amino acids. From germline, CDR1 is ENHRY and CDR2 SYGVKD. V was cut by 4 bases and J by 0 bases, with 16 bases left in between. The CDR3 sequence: CAISGRSELISGNTIYF. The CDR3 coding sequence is TGTGCCATCAGTGGGAGGAGCGAATTAATCTCTGGAAACACCATATATTTT.

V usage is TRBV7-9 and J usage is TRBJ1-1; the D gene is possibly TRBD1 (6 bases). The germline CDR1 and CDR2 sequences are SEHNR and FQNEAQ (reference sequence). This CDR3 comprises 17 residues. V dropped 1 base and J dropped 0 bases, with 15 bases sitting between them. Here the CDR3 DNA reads TGTGCCAGCAGCTTAGGCGAGGACAGCTACTTGAACACTGAAGCTTTCTTT. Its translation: CASSLGEDSYLNTEAFF.

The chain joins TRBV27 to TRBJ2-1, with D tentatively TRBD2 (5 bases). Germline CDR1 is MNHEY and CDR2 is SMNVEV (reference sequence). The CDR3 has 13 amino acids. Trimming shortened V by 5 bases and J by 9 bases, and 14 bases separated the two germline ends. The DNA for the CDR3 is TGTGCCAGCAGTAAGGACTGGGAAGGTGAGCAGTTCTTC. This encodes CASSKDWEGEQFF.

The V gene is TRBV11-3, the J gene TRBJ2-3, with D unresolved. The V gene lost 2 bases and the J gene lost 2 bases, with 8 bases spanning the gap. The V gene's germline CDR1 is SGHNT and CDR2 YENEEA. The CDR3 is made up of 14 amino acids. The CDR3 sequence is CASSLMPDTDTQYF. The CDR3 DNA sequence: TGTGCCAGCAGCTTAATGCCAGACACAGATACGCAGTATTTT.

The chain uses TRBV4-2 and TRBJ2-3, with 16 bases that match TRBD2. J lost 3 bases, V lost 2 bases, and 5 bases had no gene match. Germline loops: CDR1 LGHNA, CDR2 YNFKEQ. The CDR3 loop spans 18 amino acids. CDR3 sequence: CASSQLGTSGRETDTQYF. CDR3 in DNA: TGTGCCAGCAGCCAACTAGGGACTAGCGGGAGGGAGACAGATACGCAGTATTTT.

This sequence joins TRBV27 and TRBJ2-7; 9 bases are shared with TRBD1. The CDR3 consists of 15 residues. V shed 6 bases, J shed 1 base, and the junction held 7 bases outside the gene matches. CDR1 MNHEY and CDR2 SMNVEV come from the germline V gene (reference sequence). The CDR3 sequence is CASSPLGQGSYEQYF. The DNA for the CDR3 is TGTGCCAGCAGCCCACTGGGACAGGGTTCCTACGAGCAGTACTTC.

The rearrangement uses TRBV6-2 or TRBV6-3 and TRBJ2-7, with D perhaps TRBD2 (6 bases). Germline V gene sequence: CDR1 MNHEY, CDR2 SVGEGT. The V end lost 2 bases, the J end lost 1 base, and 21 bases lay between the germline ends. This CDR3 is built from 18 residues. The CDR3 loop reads CASSYRTAGAGSSYEQYF. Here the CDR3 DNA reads TGTGCCAGCAGTTACAGGACTGCTGGGGCGGGAAGTTCCTACGAGCAGTACTTC.

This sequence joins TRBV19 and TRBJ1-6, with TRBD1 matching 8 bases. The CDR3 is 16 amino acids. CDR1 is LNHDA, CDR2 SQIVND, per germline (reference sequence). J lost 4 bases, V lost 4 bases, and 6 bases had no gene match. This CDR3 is CASSRDRGIYNSPLHF. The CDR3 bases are TGTGCCAGTAGTAGAGACAGGGGAATTTATAATTCACCCCTCCACTTT. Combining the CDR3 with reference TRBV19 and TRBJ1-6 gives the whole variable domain DGGITQSPKYLFRKEGQNVTLSCEQNLNHDAMYWYRQDPGQGLRLIYYSQIVNDFQKGDIAEGYSVSREKKESFPLTVTSAQKNPTAFYLCASSRDRGIYNSPLHFGNGTRLTVT.

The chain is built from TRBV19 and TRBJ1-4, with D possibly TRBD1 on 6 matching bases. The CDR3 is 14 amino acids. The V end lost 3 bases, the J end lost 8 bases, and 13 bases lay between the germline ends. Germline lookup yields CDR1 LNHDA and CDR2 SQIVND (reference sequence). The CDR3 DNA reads TGTGCCAGTAGTATTCAGGGGAAAAGGGAAAAACTGTTTTTT. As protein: CASSIQGKREKLFF.

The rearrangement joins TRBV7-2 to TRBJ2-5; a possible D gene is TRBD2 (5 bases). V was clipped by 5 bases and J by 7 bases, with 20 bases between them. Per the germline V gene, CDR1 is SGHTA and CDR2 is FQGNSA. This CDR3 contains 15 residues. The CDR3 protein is CASSERGFPGWTQYF. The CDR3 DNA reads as TGTGCCAGCAGCGAAAGAGGGTTTCCCGGCTGGACCCAGTACTTC.

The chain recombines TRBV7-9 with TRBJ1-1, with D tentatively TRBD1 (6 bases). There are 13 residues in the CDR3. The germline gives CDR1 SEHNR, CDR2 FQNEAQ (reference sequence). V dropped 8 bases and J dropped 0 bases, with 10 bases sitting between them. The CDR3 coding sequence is TGTGCCAGCGTACAGGGCATGAACACTGAAGCTTTCTTT. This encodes CASVQGMNTEAFF. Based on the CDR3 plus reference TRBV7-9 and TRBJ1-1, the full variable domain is DTGVSQNPRHKITKRGQNVTFRCDPISEHNRLYWYRQTLGQGPEFLTYFQNEAQLEKSRLLSDRFSAERPKGSFSTLEIQRTEQGDSAMYLCASVQGMNTEAFFGQGTRLTVV.

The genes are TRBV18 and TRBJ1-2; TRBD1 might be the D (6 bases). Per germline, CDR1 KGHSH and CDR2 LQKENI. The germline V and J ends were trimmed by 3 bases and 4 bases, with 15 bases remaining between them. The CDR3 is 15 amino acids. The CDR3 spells CASSPQGPAGYGYTF. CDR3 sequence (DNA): TGTGCCAGCTCACCCCAGGGGCCCGCCGGCTATGGCTACACCTTC.

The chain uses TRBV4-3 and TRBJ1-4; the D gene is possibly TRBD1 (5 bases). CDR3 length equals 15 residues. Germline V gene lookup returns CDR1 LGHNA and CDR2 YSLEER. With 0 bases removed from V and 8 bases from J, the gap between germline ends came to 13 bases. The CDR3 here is CASSQDRGGSEKLFF. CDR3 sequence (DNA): TGCGCCAGCAGCCAAGATAGGGGAGGAAGCGAAAAACTGTTTTTT.

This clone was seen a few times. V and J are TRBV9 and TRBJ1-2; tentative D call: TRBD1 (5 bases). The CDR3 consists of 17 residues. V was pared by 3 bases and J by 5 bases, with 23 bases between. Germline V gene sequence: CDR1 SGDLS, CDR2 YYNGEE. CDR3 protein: CASSDGTSRDLKYGYTF. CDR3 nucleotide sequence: TGTGCCAGCAGCGACGGGACTTCGAGGGATCTAAAATATGGCTACACCTTC.

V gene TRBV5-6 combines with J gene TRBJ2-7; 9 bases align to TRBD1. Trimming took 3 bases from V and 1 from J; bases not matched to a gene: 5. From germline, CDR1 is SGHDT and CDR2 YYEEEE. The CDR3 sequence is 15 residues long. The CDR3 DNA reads TGTGCCAGCAGCTGGGGACAGGGTAGTTCCTACGAGCAGTACTTC. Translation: CASSWGQGSSYEQYF.

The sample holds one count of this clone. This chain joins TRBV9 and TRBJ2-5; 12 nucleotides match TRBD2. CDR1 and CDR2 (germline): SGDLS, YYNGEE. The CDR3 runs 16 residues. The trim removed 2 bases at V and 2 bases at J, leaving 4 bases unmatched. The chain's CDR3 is CASSVTSGSGQETQYF. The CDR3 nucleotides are TGTGCCAGCAGCGTGACTAGCGGGAGTGGACAAGAGACCCAGTACTTC.

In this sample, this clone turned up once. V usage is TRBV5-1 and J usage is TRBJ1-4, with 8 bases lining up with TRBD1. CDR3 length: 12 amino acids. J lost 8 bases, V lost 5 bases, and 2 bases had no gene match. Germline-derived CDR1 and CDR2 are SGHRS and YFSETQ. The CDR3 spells CASSRTGEKLFF. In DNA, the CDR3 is TGCGCCAGCAGTCGGACAGGGGAAAAACTGTTTTTT.

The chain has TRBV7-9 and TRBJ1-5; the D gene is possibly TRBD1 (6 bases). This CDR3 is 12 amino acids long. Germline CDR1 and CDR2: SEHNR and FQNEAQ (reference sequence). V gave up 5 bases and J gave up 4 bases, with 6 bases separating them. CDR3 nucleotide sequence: TGTGCCAGCAGCACAGGGAATCAGCCCCAGCATTTT. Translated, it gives CASSTGNQPQHF.

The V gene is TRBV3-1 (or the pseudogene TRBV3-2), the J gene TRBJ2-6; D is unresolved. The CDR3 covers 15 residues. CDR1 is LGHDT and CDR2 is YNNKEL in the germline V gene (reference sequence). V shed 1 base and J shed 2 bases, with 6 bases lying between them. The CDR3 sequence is CASSQGVAGANVLTF. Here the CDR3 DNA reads TGTGCCAGCAGCCAAGGAGTGGCTGGGGCCAACGTCCTGACTTTC.

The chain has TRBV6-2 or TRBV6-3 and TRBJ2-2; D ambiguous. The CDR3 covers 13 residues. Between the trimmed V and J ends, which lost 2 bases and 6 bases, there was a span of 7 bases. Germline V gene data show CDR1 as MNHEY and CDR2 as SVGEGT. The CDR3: CASSYVAPGELFF. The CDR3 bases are TGTGCCAGCAGTTACGTCGCGCCCGGGGAGCTGTTTTTT.